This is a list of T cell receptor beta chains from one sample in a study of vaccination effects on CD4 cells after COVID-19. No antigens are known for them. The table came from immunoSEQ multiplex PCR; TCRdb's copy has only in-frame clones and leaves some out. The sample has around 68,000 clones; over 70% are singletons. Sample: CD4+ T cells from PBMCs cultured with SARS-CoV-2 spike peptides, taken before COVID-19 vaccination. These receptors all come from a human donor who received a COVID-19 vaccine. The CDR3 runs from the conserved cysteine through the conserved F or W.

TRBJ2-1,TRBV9,CASSIRVTSGENEQFF
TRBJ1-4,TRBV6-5,CASSYSPTGVDEKLFF
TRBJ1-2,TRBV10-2,CASMRSNYGYTF
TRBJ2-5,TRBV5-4,CASSLIRGGDGETQYF
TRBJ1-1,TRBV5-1,CASSSDRGGTEAFF
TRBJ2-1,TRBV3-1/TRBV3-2,CASSQAWRGSGGYNEQFF
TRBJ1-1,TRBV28,CASSLGQGGFTEAFF
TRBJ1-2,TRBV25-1,CASRASGTGVDYGYTF
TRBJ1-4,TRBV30,CAWAERFNEKLFF
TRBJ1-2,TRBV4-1,CASSRPGTDYGYTF
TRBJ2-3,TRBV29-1,CSVDSGVGTDTQYF
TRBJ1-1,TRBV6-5,CAGTRQENTEAFF
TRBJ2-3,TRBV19,CASSPRTSGGLTDTQYF
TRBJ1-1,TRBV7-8,CASSYAPRGNTEAFF
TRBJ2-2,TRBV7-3,CASSPDTGELFF
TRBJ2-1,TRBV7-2,CASSVGSSSYNEQFF
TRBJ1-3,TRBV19,CASSLSGGFGNTIYF
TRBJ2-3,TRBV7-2,CASSSYKGQGTDTQYF
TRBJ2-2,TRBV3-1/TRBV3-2,CASSQYRATGELFF
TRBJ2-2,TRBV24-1,CATSRTAAGELFF
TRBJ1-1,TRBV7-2,CASRVGQVNTEAFF
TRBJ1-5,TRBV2,CASRSGTNSNQPQHF
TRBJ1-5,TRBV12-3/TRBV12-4,CASSSVQNQPQHF
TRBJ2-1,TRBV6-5,CASSPRQGSYNEQFF
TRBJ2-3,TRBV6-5,CASRGGIGTDTQYF
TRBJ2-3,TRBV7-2,CASSQRQGSTDTQYF
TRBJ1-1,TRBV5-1,CASSLGSGKGEAFF
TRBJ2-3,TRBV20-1,CSASSGGTDTQYF
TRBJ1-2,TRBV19,CASSKNSYYGYTF
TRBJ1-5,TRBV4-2,CASSQGGQGDQPQHF
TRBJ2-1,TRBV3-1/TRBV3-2,CASSRTGPSGRFF
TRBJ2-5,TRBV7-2,CASSSQRFQGETQYF
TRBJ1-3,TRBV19,CASSGGGPGNTIYF
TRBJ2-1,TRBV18,CASSPDNEQFF
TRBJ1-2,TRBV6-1,CASSEGHISYGYTF
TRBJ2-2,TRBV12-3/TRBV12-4,CASSFGLKLFF
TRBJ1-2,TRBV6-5,CASSYPGTVGYTF
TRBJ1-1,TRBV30,CAWSYRGNTEAFF
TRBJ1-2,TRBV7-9,CASSLGGERGRGYTF
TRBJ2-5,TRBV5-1,CASSKDRVETQYF
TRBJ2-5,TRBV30,CAWSFQAQETQYF
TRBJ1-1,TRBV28,CASSSPPGTVNTEAFF
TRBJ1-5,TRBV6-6,CASSPGGSNQPQHF
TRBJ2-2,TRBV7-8,CASSFGQGATTGELFF
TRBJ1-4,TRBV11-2,CASSFNQGGIEKLFF
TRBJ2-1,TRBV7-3,CASSSLGGNEQFF
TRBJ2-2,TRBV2,CASNQRTGTGELFF
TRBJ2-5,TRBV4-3,CASSQQRSQETQYF
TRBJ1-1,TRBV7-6,CASSMNTEAFF
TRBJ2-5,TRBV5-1,CASSLAEGETQYF